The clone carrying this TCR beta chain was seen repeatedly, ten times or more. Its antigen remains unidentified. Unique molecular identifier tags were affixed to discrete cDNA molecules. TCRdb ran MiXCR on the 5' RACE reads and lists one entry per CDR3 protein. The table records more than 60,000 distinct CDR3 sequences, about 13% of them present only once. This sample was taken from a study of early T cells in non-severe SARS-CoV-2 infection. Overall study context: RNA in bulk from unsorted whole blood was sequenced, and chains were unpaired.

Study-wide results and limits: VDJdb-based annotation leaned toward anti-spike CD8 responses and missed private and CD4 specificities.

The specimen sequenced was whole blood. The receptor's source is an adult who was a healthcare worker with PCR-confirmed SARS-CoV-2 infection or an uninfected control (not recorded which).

CDR3 in DNA: TGTGCCAGCAGCGCGCAGACTAATGAGCAGTTCTTC. Translation gives CASSAQTNEQFF. This chain joins TRBV7-2 and TRBJ2-1; D ambiguous. Trimming took off 5 bases at V and 7 bases at J, with 9 bases between the two ends. CDR1 is SGHTA, CDR2 FQGNSA, per germline. The CDR3 is made up of 12 amino acids. Supplemented by reference TRBV7-2 and TRBJ2-1, the full variable domain reads GAGVSQSPSNKVTEKGKDVELRCDPISGHTALYWYRQSLGQGLEFLIYFQGNSAPDKSGLPSDRFSAERTGGSVSTLTIQRTQQEDSAVYLCASSAQTNEQFFGPGTRLTVL.